The clone carrying this T cell receptor beta chain was seen more than once but under ten times. TCRdb reanalysed the RT-PCR reads using MiXCR and keeps one entry per CDR3 protein. This sample has fewer than 250,000 distinct CDR3 sequences, with roughly 14% found just once. Unmatched junction bases numbered 3, after V lost 1 base and J lost 5 bases. The CDR3 extends over 14 amino acids. The sample belongs to a study of patients and donors after allogeneic stem cell transplantation. The rearrangement links TRBV12-3 or TRBV12-4 to TRBJ2-5, with 8 bases lining up with TRBD2. The source material was blood, either unsorted or a sorted T cell fraction (not recorded which). This receptor was obtained from a human donor who was either an allogeneic HSCT recipient or a stem cell or donor lymphocyte infusion donor (not recorded which). It is not recorded whose cells these are; they may come from a transplant donor. CDR3 nucleotides: TGTGCCAGCAGTTTAGGTCGGGGGGGTGAGACCCAGTACTTC. Amino acids: CASSLGRGGETQYF.